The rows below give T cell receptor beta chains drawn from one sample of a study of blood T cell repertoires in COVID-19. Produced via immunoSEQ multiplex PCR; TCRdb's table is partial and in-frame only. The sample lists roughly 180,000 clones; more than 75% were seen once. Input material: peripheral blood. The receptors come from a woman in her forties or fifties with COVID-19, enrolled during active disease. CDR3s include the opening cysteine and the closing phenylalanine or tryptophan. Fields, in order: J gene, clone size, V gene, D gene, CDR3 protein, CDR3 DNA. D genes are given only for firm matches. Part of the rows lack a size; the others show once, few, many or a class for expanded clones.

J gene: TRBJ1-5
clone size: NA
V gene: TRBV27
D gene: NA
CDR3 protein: CASSLTPAGAGQPQHF
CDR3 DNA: TGTGCCAGCAGTTTAACCCCGGCGGGGGCGGGTCAGCCCCAGCATTTT

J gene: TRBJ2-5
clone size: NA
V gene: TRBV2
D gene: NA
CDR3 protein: CASSEAGVQETQYF
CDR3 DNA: TGTGCCAGCAGTGAGGCAGGGGTCCAAGAGACCCAGTACTTC

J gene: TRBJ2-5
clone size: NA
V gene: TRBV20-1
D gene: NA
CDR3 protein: CSARQGGTQYF
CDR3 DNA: TGCAGTGCCAGACAGGGAGGGACCCAGTACTTC

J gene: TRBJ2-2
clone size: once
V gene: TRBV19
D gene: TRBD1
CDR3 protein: CASSVGSGQLNTGELFF
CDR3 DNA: TGTGCCAGTAGTGTGGGGTCGGGACAGCTGAACACCGGGGAGCTGTTTTTT

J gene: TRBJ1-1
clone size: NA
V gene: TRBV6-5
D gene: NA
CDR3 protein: CASSSLLLTATEAFF
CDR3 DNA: TGTGCCAGCAGTTCCCTCTTGTTGACAGCCACTGAAGCTTTCTTT

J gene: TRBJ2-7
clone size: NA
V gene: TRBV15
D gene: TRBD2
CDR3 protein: CATSRVGGNNYEQYF
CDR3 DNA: TGTGCCACCAGCAGAGTGGGGGGGAACAACTACGAGCAGTACTTC

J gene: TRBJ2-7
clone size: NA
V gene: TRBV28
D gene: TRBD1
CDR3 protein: CASTEGQAVNEQYF
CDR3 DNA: TGTGCCAGCACGGAAGGACAGGCAGTCAACGAGCAGTACTTC

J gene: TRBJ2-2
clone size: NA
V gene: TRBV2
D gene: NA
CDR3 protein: CASNRGTGELFF
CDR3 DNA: TGTGCCAGCAATAGGGGCACCGGGGAGCTGTTTTTT

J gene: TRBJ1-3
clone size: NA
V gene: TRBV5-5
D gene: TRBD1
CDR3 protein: CASSLWSPGTGDGNTIYF
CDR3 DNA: TGTGCCAGCAGCTTGTGGTCTCCCGGGACAGGGGACGGAAACACCATATATTTT

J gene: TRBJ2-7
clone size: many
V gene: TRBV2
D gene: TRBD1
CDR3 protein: CASQPGQGHYEQYF
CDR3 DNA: TGTGCCAGTCAGCCCGGACAGGGTCATTACGAGCAGTACTTC

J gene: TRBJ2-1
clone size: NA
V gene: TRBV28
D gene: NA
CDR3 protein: CASRTAGGYNEQFF
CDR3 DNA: TGTGCCAGCAGGACGGCAGGAGGTTACAATGAGCAGTTCTTC

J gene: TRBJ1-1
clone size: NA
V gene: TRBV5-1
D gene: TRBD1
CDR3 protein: CASSERQGVNTEAFF
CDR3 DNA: TGCGCCAGCAGCGAGCGACAGGGGGTGAACACTGAAGCTTTCTTT

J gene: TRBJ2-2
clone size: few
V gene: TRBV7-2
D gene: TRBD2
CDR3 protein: CASSSSSGGTSGELFF
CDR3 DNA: TGTGCCAGCAGCTCGAGTAGCGGGGGGACCTCCGGGGAGCTGTTTTTT

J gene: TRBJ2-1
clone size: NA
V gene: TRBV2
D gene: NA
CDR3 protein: CASSEGSRGLSYNEQFF
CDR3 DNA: TGTGCCAGCAGTGAAGGGTCAAGGGGACTTAGCTACAATGAGCAGTTCTTC

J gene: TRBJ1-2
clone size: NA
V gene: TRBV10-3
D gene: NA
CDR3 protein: CAISESADYGYTF
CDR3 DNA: TGTGCCATCAGTGAGTCGGCTGACTATGGCTACACCTTC

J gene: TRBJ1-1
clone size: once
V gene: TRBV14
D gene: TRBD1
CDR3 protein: CASSPDRGRNTEAFF
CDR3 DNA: TGTGCCAGCAGCCCCGACAGGGGGAGAAACACTGAAGCTTTCTTT

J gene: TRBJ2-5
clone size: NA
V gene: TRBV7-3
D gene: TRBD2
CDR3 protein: CASSQKTSGVKETQYF
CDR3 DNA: TGTGCCAGCAGCCAAAAGACTAGCGGGGTTAAGGAGACCCAGTACTTC

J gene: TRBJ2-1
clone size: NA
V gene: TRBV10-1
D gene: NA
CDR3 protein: CASSRAGEGEQFF
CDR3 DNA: TGCGCCAGCAGCAGGGCAGGGGAGGGTGAGCAGTTCTTC

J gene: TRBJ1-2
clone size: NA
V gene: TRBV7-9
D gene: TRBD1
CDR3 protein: CASSSGQGGGYTF
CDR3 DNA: TGTGCCAGCAGCTCCGGACAGGGTGGTGGCTACACCTTC

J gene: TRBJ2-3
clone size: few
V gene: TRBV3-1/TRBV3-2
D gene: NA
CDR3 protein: CASSQDPLLQDTQYF
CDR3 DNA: TGTGCCAGCAGCCAAGATCCACTACTCCAAGATACGCAGTATTTT

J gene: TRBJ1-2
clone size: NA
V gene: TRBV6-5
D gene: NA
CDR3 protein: CASTINPNYGYTF
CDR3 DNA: TGTGCCAGCACTATTAATCCTAACTATGGCTACACCTTC

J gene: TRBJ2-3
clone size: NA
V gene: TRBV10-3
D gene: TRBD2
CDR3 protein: CAISESPGTSGGPSTDTQYF
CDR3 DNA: TGTGCCATCAGTGAGTCCCCCGGGACTAGCGGGGGTCCTAGCACAGATACGCAGTATTTT

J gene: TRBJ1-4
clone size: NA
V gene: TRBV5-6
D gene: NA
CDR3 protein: CASSFRVGAGNEKLFF
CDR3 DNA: TGTGCCAGCAGCTTTAGGGTGGGGGCTGGTAATGAAAAACTGTTTTTT

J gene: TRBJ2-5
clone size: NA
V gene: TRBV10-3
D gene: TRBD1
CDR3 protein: CAISRGEGAALGTQYF
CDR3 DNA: TGTGCCATCAGCAGAGGAGAGGGGGCTGCCCTGGGGACCCAGTACTTC

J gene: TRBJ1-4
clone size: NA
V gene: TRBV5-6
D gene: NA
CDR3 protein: CASSSWGGSGNEKLFF
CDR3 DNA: TGTGCCAGCAGCTCCTGGGGAGGGAGTGGTAATGAAAAACTGTTTTTT

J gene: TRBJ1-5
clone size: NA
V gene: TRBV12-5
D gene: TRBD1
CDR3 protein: CASAPGQGSQPQHF
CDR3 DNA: TGTGCTAGTGCTCCGGGACAGGGAAGTCAGCCCCAGCATTTT

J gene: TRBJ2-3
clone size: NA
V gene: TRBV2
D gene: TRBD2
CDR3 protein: CASNHPGLAGGTTDTQYF
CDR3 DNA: TGTGCCAGCAACCATCCGGGACTAGCGGGGGGAACAACAGATACGCAGTATTTT

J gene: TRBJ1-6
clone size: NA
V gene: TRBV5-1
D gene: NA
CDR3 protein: CASSLARGGGSPLHF
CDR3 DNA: TGCGCCAGCAGCTTGGCCCGGGGAGGAGGCTCACCCCTCCACTTT

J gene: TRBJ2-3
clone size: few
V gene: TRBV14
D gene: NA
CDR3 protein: CASSQGQVPQYF
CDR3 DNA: TGTGCCAGCAGCCAAGGCCAGGTCCCGCAGTATTTT

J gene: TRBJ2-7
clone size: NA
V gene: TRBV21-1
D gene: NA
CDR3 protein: CASSKFETGVNEQYF
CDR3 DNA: TGTGCCAGCAGCAAGTTTGAGACAGGGGTGAACGAGCAGTACTTC

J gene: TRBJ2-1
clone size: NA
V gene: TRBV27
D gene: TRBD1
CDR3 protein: CASREGASYNEQFF
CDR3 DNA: TGTGCCAGCAGAGAGGGGGCTAGCTACAATGAGCAGTTCTTC

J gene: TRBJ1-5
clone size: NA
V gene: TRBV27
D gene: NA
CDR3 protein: CASSLSPALQPQHF
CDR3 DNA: TGTGCCAGCAGTTTATCCCCCGCGTTACAGCCCCAGCATTTT

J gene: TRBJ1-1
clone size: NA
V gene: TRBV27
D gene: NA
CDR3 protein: CASSLGQRAFF
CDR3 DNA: TGTGCCAGCAGTTTAGGACAGCGCGCTTTCTTT

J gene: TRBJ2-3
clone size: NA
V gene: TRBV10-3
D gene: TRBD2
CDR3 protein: CAISVSGGATDTQYF
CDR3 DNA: TGTGCCATCAGTGTTAGCGGGGGGGCAACAGATACGCAGTATTTT

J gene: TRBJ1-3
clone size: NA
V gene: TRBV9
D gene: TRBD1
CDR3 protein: CASSRGQGGFIGNTIYF
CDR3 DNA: TGTGCCAGCAGCAGGGGACAGGGAGGTTTTATCGGAAACACCATATATTTT

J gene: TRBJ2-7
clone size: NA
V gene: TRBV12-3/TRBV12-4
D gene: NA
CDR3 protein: CASSRRGGYEQYF
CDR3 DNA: TGTGCCAGCAGTAGAAGGGGAGGATACGAGCAGTACTTC

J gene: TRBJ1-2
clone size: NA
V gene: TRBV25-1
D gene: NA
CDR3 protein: CASSEERRGYTF
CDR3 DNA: TGTGCCAGCAGTGAGGAGCGTCGGGGCTACACCTTC

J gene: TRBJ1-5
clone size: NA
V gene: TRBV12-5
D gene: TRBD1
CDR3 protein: CASERGPGQPQHF
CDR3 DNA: TGTGCTAGTGAGAGGGGGCCGGGGCAGCCCCAGCATTTT

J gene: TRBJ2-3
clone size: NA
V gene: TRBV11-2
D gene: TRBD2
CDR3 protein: CASSPREFAGGSTDTQYF
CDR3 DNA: TGTGCCAGCAGCCCGAGGGAATTTGCGGGGGGTAGCACAGATACGCAGTATTTT

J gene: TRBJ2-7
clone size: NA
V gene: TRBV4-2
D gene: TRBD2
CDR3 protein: CASSQEGLAGYEQYF
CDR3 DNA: TGTGCCAGCAGCCAAGAGGGACTAGCGGGGTACGAGCAGTACTTC

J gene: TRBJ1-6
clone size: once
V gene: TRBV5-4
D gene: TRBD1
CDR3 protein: CASSDGQGRFSPLHF
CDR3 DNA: TGTGCCAGCAGCGACGGACAGGGGCGGTTTTCACCCCTCCACTTT

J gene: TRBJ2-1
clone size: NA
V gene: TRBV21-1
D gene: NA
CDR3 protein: CASKRTGGSVGLLNEQFF
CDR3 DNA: TGTGCCAGCAAGCGGACAGGGGGGTCTGTGGGGCTGTTAAATGAGCAGTTCTTC

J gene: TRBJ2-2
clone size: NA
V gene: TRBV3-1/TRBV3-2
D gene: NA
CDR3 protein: CASSREASHTGELFF
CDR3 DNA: TGTGCCAGCAGCCGGGAGGCTTCCCACACCGGGGAGCTGTTTTTT

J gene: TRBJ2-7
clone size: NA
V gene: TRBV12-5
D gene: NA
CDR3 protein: CASAPGVHEQYF
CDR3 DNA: TGTGCTAGTGCCCCAGGGGTACACGAGCAGTACTTC

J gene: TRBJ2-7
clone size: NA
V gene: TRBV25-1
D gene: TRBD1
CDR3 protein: CASSEPGTGLRGEQYF
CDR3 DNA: TGTGCCAGCAGTGAGCCCGGGACAGGGCTTCGAGGGGAGCAGTACTTC

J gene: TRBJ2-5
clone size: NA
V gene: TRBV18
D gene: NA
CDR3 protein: CASSPPLVEETQYF
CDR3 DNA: TGTGCCAGCTCACCACCGCTCGTAGAAGAGACCCAGTACTTC

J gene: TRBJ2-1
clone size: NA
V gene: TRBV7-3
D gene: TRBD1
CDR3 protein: CASSRGTENNEQFF
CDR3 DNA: TGTGCCAGCAGCCGTGGGACAGAAAACAATGAGCAGTTCTTC

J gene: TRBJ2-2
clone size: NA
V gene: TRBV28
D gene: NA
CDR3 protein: CASSLEGGELFF
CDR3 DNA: TGTGCCAGCAGTTTGGAGGGGGGGGAGCTGTTTTTT

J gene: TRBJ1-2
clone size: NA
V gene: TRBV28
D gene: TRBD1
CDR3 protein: CASSLSPTGGGHYGYTF
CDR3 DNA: TGTGCCAGCAGTCTCTCCCCGACAGGGGGCGGGCACTATGGCTACACCTTC

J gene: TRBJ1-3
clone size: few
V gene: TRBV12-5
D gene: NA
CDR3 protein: CASGFPRDTIYF
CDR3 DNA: TGTGCTAGTGGTTTCCCACGAGACACCATATATTTT

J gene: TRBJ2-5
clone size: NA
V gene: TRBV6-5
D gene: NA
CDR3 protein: CASRAVKTQYF
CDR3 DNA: TGTGCCAGCAGGGCTGTTAAGACCCAGTACTTC

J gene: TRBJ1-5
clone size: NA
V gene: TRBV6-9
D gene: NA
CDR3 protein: CASTYTRTHQPQHF
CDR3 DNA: TGTGCCAGCACCTATACTAGGACTCATCAGCCCCAGCATTTT